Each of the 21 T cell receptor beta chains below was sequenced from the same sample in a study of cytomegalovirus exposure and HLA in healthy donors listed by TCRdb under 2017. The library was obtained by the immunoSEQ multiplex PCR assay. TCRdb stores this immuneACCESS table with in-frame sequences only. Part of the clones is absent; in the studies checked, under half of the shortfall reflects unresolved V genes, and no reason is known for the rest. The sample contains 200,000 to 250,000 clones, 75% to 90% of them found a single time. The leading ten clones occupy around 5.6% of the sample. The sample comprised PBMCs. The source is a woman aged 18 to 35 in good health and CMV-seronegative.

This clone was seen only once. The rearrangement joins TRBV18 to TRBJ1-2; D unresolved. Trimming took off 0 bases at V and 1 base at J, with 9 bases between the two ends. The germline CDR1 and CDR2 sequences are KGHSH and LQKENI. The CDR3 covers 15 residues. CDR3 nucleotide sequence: TGTGCCAGCTCACCACCGATCGGGAGTAACTATGGCTACACCTTC. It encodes CASSPPIGSNYGYTF. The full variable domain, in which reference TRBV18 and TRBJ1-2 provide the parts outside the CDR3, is NAGVMQNPRHLVRRRGQEARLRCSPMKGHSHVYWYRQLPEEGLKFMVYLQKENIIDESGMPKERFSAEFPKEGPSILRIQQVVRGDSAAYFCASSPPIGSNYGYTFGSGTRLTVV.

The CDR3 DNA is TGTGCCAGCAGCTTAGGGAAGTTAGCGGGAGCGGATGAGCAGTTCTTC. It codes for CASSLGKLAGADEQFF. The chain is built from TRBV11-2 and TRBJ2-1, with TRBD2 matching over 9 bases. Germline values: CDR1 SGHAT, CDR2 FQNNGV. The V and J ends lost 1 base and 8 bases, in that order; junction bases with no gene match: 9. The CDR3 loop spans 16 amino acids. Complete variable domain (other parts from reference TRBV11-2 and TRBJ2-1): EAGVAQSPRYKIIEKRQSVAFWCNPISGHATLYWYQQILGQGPKLLIQFQNNGVVDDSQLPKDRFSAERLKGVDSTLKIQPAKLEDSAVYLCASSLGKLAGADEQFFGPGTRLTVL.

This chain's CDR3 is CASSYPGTGGHEQYF. The CDR3 DNA sequence: TGTGCCAGCAGCTACCCCGGGACAGGGGGCCACGAGCAGTACTTC. The chain recombines TRBV7-8 with TRBJ2-7; 12 positions match TRBD1. J lost 5 bases, V lost 4 bases, and 6 bases had no gene match. Per the germline V gene, CDR1 is SGHVS and CDR2 is FQNEAQ. The CDR3 is 15 amino acids.

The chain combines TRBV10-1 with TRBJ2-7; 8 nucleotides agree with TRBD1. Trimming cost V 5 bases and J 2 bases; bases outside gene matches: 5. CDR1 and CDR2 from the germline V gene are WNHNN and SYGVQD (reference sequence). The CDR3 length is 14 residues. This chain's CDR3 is CASSLSQGAYEQYF. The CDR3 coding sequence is TGCGCCAGCAGTCTCTCACAGGGGGCCTACGAGCAGTACTTC.

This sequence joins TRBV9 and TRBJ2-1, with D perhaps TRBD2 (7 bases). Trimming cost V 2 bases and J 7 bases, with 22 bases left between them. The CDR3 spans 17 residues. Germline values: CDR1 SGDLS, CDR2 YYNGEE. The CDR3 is CASSVAQYPGGSNEQFF. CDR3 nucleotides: TGTGCCAGCAGCGTTGCTCAGTACCCGGGGGGCTCAAATGAGCAGTTCTTC.

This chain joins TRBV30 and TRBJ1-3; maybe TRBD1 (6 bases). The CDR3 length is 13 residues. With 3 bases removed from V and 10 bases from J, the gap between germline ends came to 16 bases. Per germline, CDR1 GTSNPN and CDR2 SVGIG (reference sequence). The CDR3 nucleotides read TGTGCCTGGAGCCGGACCGGGGGCAGAACCATATATTTT. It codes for CAWSRTGGRTIYF.

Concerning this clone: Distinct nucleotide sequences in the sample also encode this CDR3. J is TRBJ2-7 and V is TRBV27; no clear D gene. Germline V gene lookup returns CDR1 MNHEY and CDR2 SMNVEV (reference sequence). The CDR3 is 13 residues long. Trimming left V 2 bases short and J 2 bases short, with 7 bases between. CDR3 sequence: CASSLGLTYEQYF. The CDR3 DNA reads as TGTGCCAGCAGTTTAGGCCTAACCTACGAGCAGTACTTC.

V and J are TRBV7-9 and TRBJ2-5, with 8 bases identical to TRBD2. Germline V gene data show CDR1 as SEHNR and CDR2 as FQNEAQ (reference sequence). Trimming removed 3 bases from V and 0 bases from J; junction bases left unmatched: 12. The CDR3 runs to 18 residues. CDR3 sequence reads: CASSFGRPTSGNQETQYF. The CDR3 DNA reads TGTGCCAGCAGCTTCGGACGGCCAACTAGCGGCAACCAAGAGACCCAGTACTTC.

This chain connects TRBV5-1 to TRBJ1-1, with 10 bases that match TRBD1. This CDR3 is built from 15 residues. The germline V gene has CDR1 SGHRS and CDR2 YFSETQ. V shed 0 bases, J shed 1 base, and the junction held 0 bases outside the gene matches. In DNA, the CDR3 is TGCGCCAGCAGCTTGGGGGACAGGGGGAACACTGAAGCTTTCTTT. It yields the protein CASSLGDRGNTEAFF.

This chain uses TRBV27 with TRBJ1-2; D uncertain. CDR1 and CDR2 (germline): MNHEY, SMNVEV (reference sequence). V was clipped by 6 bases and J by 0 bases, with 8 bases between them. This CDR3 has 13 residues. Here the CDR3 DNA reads TGTGCCAGCAGCCCCAACTCTAACTATGGCTACACCTTC. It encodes CASSPNSNYGYTF.

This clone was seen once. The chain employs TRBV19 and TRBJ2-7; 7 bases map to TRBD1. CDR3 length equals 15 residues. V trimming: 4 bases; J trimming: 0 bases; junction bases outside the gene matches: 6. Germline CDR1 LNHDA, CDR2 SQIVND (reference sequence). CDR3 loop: CASSTGTASSYEQYF. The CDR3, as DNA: TGTGCCAGTAGTACCGGGACAGCAAGCTCCTACGAGCAGTACTTC.

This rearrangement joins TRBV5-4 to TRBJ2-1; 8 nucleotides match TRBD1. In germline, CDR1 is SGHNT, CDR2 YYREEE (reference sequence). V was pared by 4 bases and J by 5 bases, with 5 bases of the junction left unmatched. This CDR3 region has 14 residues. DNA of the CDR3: TGTGCCAGCAGCGCCCCGACAGGGGACAATGAGCAGTTCTTC. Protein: CASSAPTGDNEQFF.

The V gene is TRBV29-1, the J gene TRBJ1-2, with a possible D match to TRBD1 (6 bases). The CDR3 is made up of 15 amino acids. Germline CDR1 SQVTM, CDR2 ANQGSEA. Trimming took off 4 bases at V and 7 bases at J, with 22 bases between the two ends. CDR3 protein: CSVGEPRGVEAGYTF. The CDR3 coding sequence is TGCAGCGTTGGGGAACCCAGGGGCGTGGAGGCTGGCTACACCTTC. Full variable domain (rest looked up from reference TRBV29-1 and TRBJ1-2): SAVISQKPSRDICQRGTSLTIQCQVDSQVTMMFWYRQQPGQSLTLIATANQGSEATYESGFVIDKFPISRPNLTFSTLTVSNMSPEDSSIYLCSVGEPRGVEAGYTFGSGTRLTVV.

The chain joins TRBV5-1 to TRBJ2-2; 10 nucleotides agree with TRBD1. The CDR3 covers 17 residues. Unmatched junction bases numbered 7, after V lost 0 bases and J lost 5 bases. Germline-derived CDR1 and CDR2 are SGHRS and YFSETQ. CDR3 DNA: TGCGCCAGCAGCTTGGGACAGGGGGCGCGGAGGACCGGGGAGCTGTTTTTT. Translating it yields CASSLGQGARRTGELFF. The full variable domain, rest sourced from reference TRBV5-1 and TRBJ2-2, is KAGVTQTPRYLIKTRGQQVTLSCSPISGHRSVSWYQQTPGQGLQFLFEYFSETQRNKGNFPGRFSGRQFSNSRSEMNVSTLELGDSALYLCASSLGQGARRTGELFFGEGSRLTVL.

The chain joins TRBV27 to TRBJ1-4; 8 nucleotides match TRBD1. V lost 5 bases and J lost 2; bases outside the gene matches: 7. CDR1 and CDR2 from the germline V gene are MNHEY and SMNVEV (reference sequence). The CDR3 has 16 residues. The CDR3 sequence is CASSLWGQATNEKLFF. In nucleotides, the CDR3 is TGTGCCAGCAGTCTATGGGGACAGGCCACTAATGAAAAACTGTTTTTT.

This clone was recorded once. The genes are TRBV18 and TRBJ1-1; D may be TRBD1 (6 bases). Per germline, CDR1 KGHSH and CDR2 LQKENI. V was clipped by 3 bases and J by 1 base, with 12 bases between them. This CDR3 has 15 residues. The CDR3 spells CASSPPGQQNTEAFF. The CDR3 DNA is TGTGCCAGCTCACCCCCGGGACAACAGAACACTGAAGCTTTCTTT.

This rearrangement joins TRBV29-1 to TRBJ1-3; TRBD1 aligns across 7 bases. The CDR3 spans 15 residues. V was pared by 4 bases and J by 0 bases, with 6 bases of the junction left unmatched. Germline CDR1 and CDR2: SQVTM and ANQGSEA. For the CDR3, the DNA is TGCAGCGTTGCGACAGGGACCAGCTCTGGAAACACCATATATTTT. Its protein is CSVATGTSSGNTIYF.

The CDR3 spells CASSYRDTDTQYF. The DNA of the CDR3 is TGTGCCAGCAGTTACAGGGACACAGATACGCAGTATTTT. The genes are TRBV6-6 and TRBJ2-3; D gene unclear. V lost 2 bases and J lost 2, with 5 bases in between. In germline, CDR1 is MNHNY, CDR2 SVGAGI (reference sequence). This CDR3 is built from 13 residues.

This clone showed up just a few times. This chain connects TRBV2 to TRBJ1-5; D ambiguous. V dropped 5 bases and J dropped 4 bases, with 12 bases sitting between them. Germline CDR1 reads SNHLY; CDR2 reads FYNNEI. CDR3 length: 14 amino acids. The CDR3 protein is CASSLDRRNQPQHF. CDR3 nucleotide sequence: TGTGCCAGCAGTTTGGACCGTCGGAATCAGCCCCAGCATTTT.

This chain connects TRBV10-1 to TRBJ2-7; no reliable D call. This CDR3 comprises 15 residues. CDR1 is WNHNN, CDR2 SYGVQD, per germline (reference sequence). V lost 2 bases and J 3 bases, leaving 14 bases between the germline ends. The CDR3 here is CASSEGSAGYYEQYF. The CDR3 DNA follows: TGCGCCAGCAGTGAGGGTTCGGCTGGCTACTACGAGCAGTACTTC.

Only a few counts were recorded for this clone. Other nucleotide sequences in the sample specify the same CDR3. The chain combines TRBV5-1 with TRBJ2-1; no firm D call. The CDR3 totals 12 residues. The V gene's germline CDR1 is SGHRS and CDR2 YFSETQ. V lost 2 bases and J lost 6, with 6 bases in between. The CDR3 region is CASSLGSNEQFF. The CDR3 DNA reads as TGCGCCAGCAGCTTAGGTAGCAATGAGCAGTTCTTC.